This T cell receptor (beta chain) was retrieved from a study of shared clonotypes between healthy human individuals. Running of the assay took place at deep level. Generated by immunoSEQ multiplex PCR, the TCRdb table keeps only in-frame clones and is missing some. The repertoire consists of a few million clones, with 90% to 96% occurring once and the leading ten covering 0.1% to 0.15%. The donors were all Caucasian adults (living in Nashville, Tennessee). This receptor was identified in a man between 18 and 35 years old in good health. The sequenced sample was naive CD4+ T cells sorted from blood. The subset was: CD45RA+ positively selected.

The CDR3 DNA is TGTGCCAGCAGCTTGCTAACCTACGAGCAGTACTTC. Translating it yields CASSLLTYEQYF. The gene calls are TRBV7-9 and TRBJ2-7; no reliable D call. The CDR3 is 12 residues long. The V gene's germline CDR1 is SEHNR and CDR2 FQNEAQ (reference sequence). Trimming pared 3 bases from V and 2 bases from J, leaving 5 bases between.